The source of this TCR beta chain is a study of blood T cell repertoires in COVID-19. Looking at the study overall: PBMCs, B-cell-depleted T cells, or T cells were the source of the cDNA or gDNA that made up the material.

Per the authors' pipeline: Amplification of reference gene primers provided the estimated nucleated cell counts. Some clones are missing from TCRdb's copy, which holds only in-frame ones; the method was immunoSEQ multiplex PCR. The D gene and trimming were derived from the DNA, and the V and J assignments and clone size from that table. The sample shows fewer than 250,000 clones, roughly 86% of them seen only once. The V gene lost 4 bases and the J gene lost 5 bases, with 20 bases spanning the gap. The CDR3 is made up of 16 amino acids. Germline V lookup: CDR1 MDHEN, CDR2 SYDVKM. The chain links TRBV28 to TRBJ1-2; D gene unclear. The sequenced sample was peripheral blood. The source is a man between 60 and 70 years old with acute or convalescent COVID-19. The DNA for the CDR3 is TGTGCCAGCAGTTCCCCTCAATTGACACGGTTATATGGCTACACCTTC. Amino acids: CASSSPQLTRLYGYTF.